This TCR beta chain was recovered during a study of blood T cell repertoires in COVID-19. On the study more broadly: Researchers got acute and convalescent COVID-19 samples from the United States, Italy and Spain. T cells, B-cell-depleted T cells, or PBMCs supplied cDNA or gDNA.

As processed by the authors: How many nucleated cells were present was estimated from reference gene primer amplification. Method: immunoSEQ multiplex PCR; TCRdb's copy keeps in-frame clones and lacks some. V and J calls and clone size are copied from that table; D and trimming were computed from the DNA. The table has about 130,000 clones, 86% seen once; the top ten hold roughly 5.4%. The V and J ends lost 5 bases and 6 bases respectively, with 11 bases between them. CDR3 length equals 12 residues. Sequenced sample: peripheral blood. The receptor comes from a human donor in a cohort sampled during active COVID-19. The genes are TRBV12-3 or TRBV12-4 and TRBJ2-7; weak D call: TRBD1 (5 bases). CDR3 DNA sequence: TGTGCCAGCAGTGCCGCAGGGCGCGAGCAGTACTTC. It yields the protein CASSAAGREQYF.